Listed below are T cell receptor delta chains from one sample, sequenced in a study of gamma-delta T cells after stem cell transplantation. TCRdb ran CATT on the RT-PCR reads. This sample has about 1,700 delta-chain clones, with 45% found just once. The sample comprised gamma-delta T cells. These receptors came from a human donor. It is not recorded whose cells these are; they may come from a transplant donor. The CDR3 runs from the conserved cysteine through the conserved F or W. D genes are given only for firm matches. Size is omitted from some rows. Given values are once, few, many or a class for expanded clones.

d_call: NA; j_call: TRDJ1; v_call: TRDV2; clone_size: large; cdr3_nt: TGTGCCTGTGACACCGTCGGGCGCACTGGCACCGATAAACTCATCTTT; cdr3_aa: CACDTVGRTGTDKLIF
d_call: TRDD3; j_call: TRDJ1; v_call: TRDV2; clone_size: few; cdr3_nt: TGTGCCTGTGACCCACTCAACCCGGGGGATACGTCAACCGATAAACTCATCTTT; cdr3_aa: CACDPLNPGDTSTDKLIF
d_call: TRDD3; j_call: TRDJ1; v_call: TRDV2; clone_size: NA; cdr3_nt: TGTGCCTGTGACCCACTCAACCCGGGGGATACGCCAACCGATAAACTCATCTTT; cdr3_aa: CACDPLNPGDTPTDKLIF
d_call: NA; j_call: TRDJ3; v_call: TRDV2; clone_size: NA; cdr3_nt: TGTGCCTGTGAAGGTGCGGCTCTCGGTACTATCTCCTGTGACACCCGCCCGATGTTTTTC; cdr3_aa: CACEGAALGTISCDTRPMFF
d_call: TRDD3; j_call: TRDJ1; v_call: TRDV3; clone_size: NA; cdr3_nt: TGTGCCTTTTGTCTGGGGGATCTCGATAAACTCATCTTT; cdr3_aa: CAFCLGDLDKLIF
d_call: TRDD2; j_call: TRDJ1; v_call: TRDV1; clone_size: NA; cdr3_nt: TGTGCTCTTGGGGGGAAAATGGCCCTTTCCTACCCTTATCAGAGGGGCGATAAACTCATCTTT; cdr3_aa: CALGGKMALSYPYQRGDKLIF
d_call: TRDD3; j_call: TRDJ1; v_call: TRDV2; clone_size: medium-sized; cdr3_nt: TGTGCCTGTGACCCAGTGTCTGGGGGATATGGGTACACCGATAAACTCATCTTT; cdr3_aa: CACDPVSGGYGYTDKLIF
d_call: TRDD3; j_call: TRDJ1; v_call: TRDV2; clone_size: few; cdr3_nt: TGTGCCTGTGACACCGTCGCGCAGCCGACTGGGGGTTCATACACCGATAAACTCATCTTT; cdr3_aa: CACDTVAQPTGGSYTDKLIF
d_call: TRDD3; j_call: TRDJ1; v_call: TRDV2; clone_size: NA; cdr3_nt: TGTGCCTGTGACCGATTAGTGGGACTGGGGGTTACCGATAAACTCATCTTT; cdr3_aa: CACDRLVGLGVTDKLIF
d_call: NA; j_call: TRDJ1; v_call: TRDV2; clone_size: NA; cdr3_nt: TGTGCCTGTGACACCTGGGGGACCGATAAACTCATCTTT; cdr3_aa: CACDTWGTDKLIF
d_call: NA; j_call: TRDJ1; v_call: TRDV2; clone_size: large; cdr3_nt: TGTGCCTGTGGACCAAGCGTACTGGAGGTTGGGTACGATAAACTCATCTTT; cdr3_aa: CACGPSVLEVGYDKLIF
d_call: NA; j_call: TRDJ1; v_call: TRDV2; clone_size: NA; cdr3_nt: TGTGCCTGTGACACCGTAAGGAGGGGATCTCATCAGAAACTCATCTTT; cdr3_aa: CACDTVRRGSHQKLIF
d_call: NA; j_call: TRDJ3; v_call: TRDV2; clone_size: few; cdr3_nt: TGTGCCTGTGACACCGTTAACACTCGGTCAACGGCCTGGGACACCCGACAGATGTTTTTC; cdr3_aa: CACDTVNTRSTAWDTRQMFF
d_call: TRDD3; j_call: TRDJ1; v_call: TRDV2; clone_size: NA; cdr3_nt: TGTGCCTGTGACAGAGTACTGGGGATAAGGGACACCGATAAACTCATCTTT; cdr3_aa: CACDRVLGIRDTDKLIF